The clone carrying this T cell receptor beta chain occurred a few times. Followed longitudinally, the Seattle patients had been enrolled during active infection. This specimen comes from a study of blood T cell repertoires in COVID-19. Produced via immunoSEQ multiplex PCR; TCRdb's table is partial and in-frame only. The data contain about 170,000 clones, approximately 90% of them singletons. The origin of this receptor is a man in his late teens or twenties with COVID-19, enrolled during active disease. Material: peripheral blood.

The CDR3 here is CASRREGGLIDEAFF. The CDR3, as DNA: TGTGCCAGCAGACGGGAGGGGGGTTTAATTGATGAAGCTTTCTTT. The chain couples TRBV28 to TRBJ1-1; D perhaps matches TRBD1 (6 bases). V lost 6 bases to trimming and J lost 7 bases, with 21 bases between them. This CDR3 region has 15 residues. Germline V lookup: CDR1 MDHEN, CDR2 SYDVKM.